Following are 15 T cell receptor beta chains from one sample sequenced in a study of blood T cell repertoires in COVID-19. Clones were sequenced by immunoSEQ multiplex PCR, and TCRdb holds only the in-frame ones, with some missing. Seen here are hundreds of thousands of clones, 65% to 90% observed once, and the top ten hold about 5.1%. The sample comprised peripheral blood. The receptors derive from a man in his forties or fifties with active or convalescent COVID-19.

The V call is TRBV5-1, the J call TRBJ2-3, with D unclear. Trimming removed 1 base at V and 4 bases at J, with 4 bases between. This CDR3 region has 12 residues. Per germline, CDR1 SGHRS and CDR2 YFSETQ. CDR3 residues: CASSLTADTQYF. CDR3 sequence (DNA): TGCGCCAGCAGCTTGACGGCAGATACGCAGTATTTT.

J is TRBJ2-7 and V is TRBV7-2; 8 positions agree with TRBD2. Germline CDR1 SGHTA, CDR2 FQGNSA. The CDR3 is 17 amino acids. V lost 5 bases to trimming and J lost 2 bases; unmatched junction nucleotides: 14. CDR3 loop: CASSLQLAALTPYEQYF. The CDR3 DNA reads TGTGCCAGCAGCCTTCAACTAGCGGCCCTTACGCCCTACGAGCAGTACTTC. The variable domain in full, completed from reference TRBV7-2 and TRBJ2-7, reads GAGVSQSPSNKVTEKGKDVELRCDPISGHTALYWYRQSLGQGLEFLIYFQGNSAPDKSGLPSDRFSAERTGGSVSTLTIQRTQQEDSAVYLCASSLQLAALTPYEQYFGPGTRLTVT.

The chain has TRBV10-3 and TRBJ2-5; D may be TRBD1 (6 bases). Germline loops: CDR1 ENHRY, CDR2 SYGVKD. This CDR3 spans 17 amino acids. V lost 3 bases and J 5 bases, leaving 22 bases between the germline ends. The DNA for the CDR3 is TGTGCCATCAGTGATCCTGGGGACAACCGGGGCGGCGAGACCCAGTACTTC. This sequence encodes CAISDPGDNRGGETQYF.

The V call is TRBV12-3 or TRBV12-4, the J call TRBJ2-5, with D perhaps TRBD1 (6 bases). The CDR3 sequence is 13 residues long. Trimming pared 3 bases from V and 5 bases from J, leaving 10 bases between. The CDR3 reads CASSFGGRETQYF. The CDR3 DNA follows: TGTGCCAGCAGTTTTGGGGGCCGCGAGACCCAGTACTTC.

The genes are TRBV4-1 and TRBJ1-5; TRBD1 is a possible D gene (6 bases). Trimming left V 0 bases short and J 3 bases short, with 9 bases between. The CDR3 spans 15 residues. Germline V gene data show CDR1 as MGHRA and CDR2 as YSYEKL. Here the CDR3 reads CASSQERGNNQPQHF. DNA for the CDR3: TGCGCCAGCAGCCAAGAGAGGGGGAACAATCAGCCCCAGCATTTT.

The chain has TRBV5-5 and TRBJ2-1; 12 bases line up with TRBD2. Germline assignment: CDR1 SGHKS and CDR2 YYEKEE (reference sequence). The trim removed 3 bases at V and 8 bases at J, leaving 6 bases unmatched. This CDR3 region has 15 residues. The CDR3 reads CASSSTSGSWDEQFF. The CDR3 DNA follows: TGTGCCAGCAGCTCGACTAGCGGGAGTTGGGATGAGCAGTTCTTC.

The rearrangement links TRBV4-3 to TRBJ2-2, with TRBD2 matching over 11 bases. The germline V gene has CDR1 LGHNA and CDR2 YSLEER. V lost 4 bases to trimming and J lost 4 bases; unmatched junction nucleotides: 2. The CDR3 contains 15 residues. DNA for the CDR3: TGCGCCAGCAGCCCCACTAGCGGGGGCACCGGGGAGCTGTTTTTT. Its translation: CASSPTSGGTGELFF.

This chain joins TRBV28 and TRBJ2-7; D is undetermined. V was cut by 6 bases and J by 2 bases, with 14 bases left in between. CDR3 size: 14 residues. Germline V lookup: CDR1 MDHEN, CDR2 SYDVKM. The CDR3 DNA sequence: TGTGCCAGCAGCTCTCTGGCCTGGCCCTACGAGCAGTACTTC. The encoded protein is CASSSLAWPYEQYF. Full variable domain (outside the CDR3, taken from reference TRBV28 and TRBJ2-7): DVKVTQSSRYLVKRTGEKVFLECVQDMDHENMFWYRQDPGLGLRLIYFSYDVKMKEKGDIPEGYSVSREKKERFSLILESASTNQTSMYLCASSSLAWPYEQYFGPGTRLTVT.

The chain carries TRBV6-2 or TRBV6-3 and TRBJ2-1; 10 bases agree with TRBD2. V shed 2 bases and J 3 bases; nucleotides not matched to a gene: 7. Germline lookup yields CDR1 MNHEY and CDR2 SVGEGT. The CDR3 loop spans 17 amino acids. The CDR3 DNA is TGTGCCAGCAGTTACCTCTTACTAGCGGGGAACTACAATGAGCAGTTCTTC. Its translation: CASSYLLLAGNYNEQFF.

The chain employs TRBV7-9 and TRBJ1-1; D possibly corresponds to TRBD1 (6 bases). The CDR3 is 13 residues long. V lost 5 bases and J lost 6, with 13 bases in between. The germline CDR1 and CDR2 sequences are SEHNR and FQNEAQ (reference sequence). CDR3 sequence: CASSPATGPEAFF. The CDR3, as DNA: TGTGCCAGCAGCCCAGCGACAGGCCCTGAAGCTTTCTTT.

The chain joins TRBV7-8 to TRBJ1-4; a possible D gene is TRBD1 (5 bases). In germline, CDR1 is SGHVS, CDR2 FQNEAQ. There are 13 residues in the CDR3. The ends were cut back, 10 bases at V and 3 bases at J, with 12 bases in the middle. The DNA of the CDR3 is TGTGCCACCCAGGGTGGGGCTAATGAAAAACTGTTTTTT. Its protein is CATQGGANEKLFF. Full variable domain (missing parts from reference TRBV7-8 and TRBJ1-4): GAGVSQSPRYKVAKRGQDVALRCDPISGHVSLFWYQQALGQGPEFLTYFQNEAQLDKSGLPSDRFFAERPEGSVSTLKIQRTQQEDSAVYLCATQGGANEKLFFGSGTQLSVL.

The chain is built from TRBV3-1 (or the pseudogene TRBV3-2) and TRBJ1-4; 11 nucleotides align to TRBD1. The germline V gene encodes CDR1 LGHDT and CDR2 YNNKEL (reference sequence). Trimming at V came to 4 bases and at J to 8 bases, leaving 6 bases not matched to a gene. This CDR3 spans 15 amino acids. The CDR3, as DNA: TGTGCCAGCAGCCTCCGGACAGGGGGCAACGAAAAACTGTTTTTT. Amino acid sequence: CASSLRTGGNEKLFF.

This clone was observed a single time. This rearrangement joins TRBV7-9 to TRBJ2-1; 10 bases map to TRBD2. Trimming cost V 5 bases and J 4 bases; bases outside gene matches: 5. The CDR3 sequence is 15 residues long. Germline V CDR1 and CDR2: SEHNR, FQNEAQ (reference sequence). CDR3 coding DNA: TGTGCCAGCAGCCACGCACTAGCGGGATACAATGAGCAGTTCTTC. Its translation is CASSHALAGYNEQFF.

This clone showed up just once. The genes are TRBV4-2 and TRBJ2-7; 11 positions agree with TRBD2. V trimming: 4 bases; J trimming: 7 bases; junction bases outside the gene matches: 12. Germline V gene lookup returns CDR1 LGHNA and CDR2 YNFKEQ. This CDR3 is 16 amino acids long. DNA for the CDR3: TGTGCCAGCAGCCCACGACTAGCGGGACCAACCTCGGAGCAGTACTTC. Residues: CASSPRLAGPTSEQYF.

The V call is TRBV29-1, the J call TRBJ2-1, with 8 bases matching TRBD2. The CDR3 extends over 18 amino acids. J lost 0 bases, V lost 4 bases, and 14 bases had no gene match. Looked up from germline, CDR1 is SQVTM and CDR2 is ANQGSEA. CDR3 sequence: CSVGYALLAASSYNEQFF. DNA of the CDR3: TGCAGCGTTGGCTATGCTCTACTAGCGGCGAGCTCCTACAATGAGCAGTTCTTC.